The clone carrying this T cell receptor beta chain appeared a few times. Its antigen is unknown. This specimen comes from a study of post-analysis software for immune sequencing data. Study information: As for disease course, relapsing-remitting, secondary progressive and progressive-relapsing multiple sclerosis were all included. Broader study findings: The five TRBV segments detected at higher frequency in patients than in controls included TRBV5-6, TRBV5-1 and TRBV20-1. People with multiple sclerosis had a significantly lower normalized Chao1 diversity than controls did.

The J segment lost 1 base and the V segment lost 8 bases, leaving 10 bases of the junction unmatched. Germline CDR1 SQVTM, CDR2 ANQGSEA. This CDR3 comprises 14 residues. The library was made from cDNA and included unique molecular identifiers. Around 500,000 cDNA molecules were obtained from about 0.98 to 11 million T cells. In TCRdb, the PCR reads were re-called with MiXCR into one record per CDR3 protein. Altogether 400,000 to 500,000 distinct CDR3 sequences are present, 35% to 45% being singletons, with the ten largest covering 6.5% to 8%. The TCR sequence derives from a girl under 10 years old with multiple sclerosis. The rearrangement uses TRBV29-1 and TRBJ2-7; 8 positions match TRBD1. Sequenced material: blood. The CDR3 coding sequence is TGCAGCATCCTAACCGGGACAGGTTCCTACGAGCAGTACTTC. It encodes CSILTGTGSYEQYF.